This TCR beta chain emerged from a study of blood T cells in healthy people across ages. This clonotype showed up just a few times. A junction end diverges from the germline sequence, so it may reflect a read error. Alongside a J-beta primer mix, a sample-barcoded 5' primer served in a second PCR lasting about 6 to 12 cycles. One entry per CDR3 protein, called by TCRdb with MiXCR from the 5' RACE reads. Here the sample spans around 1.5 million distinct CDR3 sequences, approximately 59% being singletons. In germline, CDR1 is DFQATT, CDR2 SNEGSKA (reference sequence). The CDR3 spans 16 residues. The origin of this receptor is a man between 18 and 29 years old in good health. The chain couples TRBV20-1 to TRBJ1-5, with D unclear. Sequenced sample: blood. CDR3 residues: CSARDYPTDSNQPQHF. In DNA form, the CDR3 reads TGTAGTGCTAGAGATTATCCGACGGATAGCAATCAGCCCCAGCATTTT.